The TCR beta chain under discussion was sequenced for a study of response to subunit inactivated influenza vaccine. This CDR3 comprises 14 residues. V lost 2 bases, J lost 6 bases, and 4 bases stayed unmatched. Germline V CDR1 and CDR2: LGHDT, YNNKEL (reference sequence). TCRdb reprocessed the RT-PCR reads via MiXCR and lists one record per CDR3 protein. Of some 850,000 distinct CDR3 sequences in the sample, roughly 20% were seen once. The receptor's source is a middle-aged man who received an inactivated influenza vaccine. Specimen: PBMCs from blood, collected 4 to 6 days after vaccination. The rearrangement uses TRBV3-1 and TRBJ2-3; 8 bases align to TRBD2. CDR3 region: CASSQPQRGDTQYF. Here the CDR3 DNA reads TGTGCCAGCAGCCAACCACAGCGGGGGGATACGCAGTATTTT.